What follows are 8 T cell receptor beta chains derived from one specimen sequenced in a study of T cell repertoires and HLA-DP antigens. Here immunoSEQ multiplex PCR was the method, and the copy in TCRdb shows in-frame clones only, minus some. The sample lists some 110,000 clones, almost 95% seen once, with around 0.3% in the top ten. These TCRs are of unknown antigen specificity. The sample taken for sequencing was CD4+ T cells from PBMCs. All receptors come from a woman younger than 30 in good health and CMV-seronegative.

This clone was detected once. CDR3 residues: CASRTQAGTGRNQPQHF. DNA of the CDR3: TGTGCCAGCAGGACACAAGCCGGGACAGGGCGCAATCAGCCCCAGCATTTT. The chain combines TRBV28 with TRBJ1-5; 9 bases align to TRBD1. V trimming: 6 bases; J trimming: 2 bases; junction bases outside the gene matches: 11. The CDR3 consists of 17 residues. Germline V gene lookup returns CDR1 MDHEN and CDR2 SYDVKM.

J is TRBJ2-2 and V is TRBV4-3, with a possible D match to TRBD2 (6 bases). CDR1 and CDR2 from the germline V gene are LGHNA and YSLEER. This CDR3 has 15 residues. The ends were cut back, 7 bases at V and 4 bases at J, with 16 bases in the middle. The DNA of the CDR3 is TGCGCCAGCACCCCTTTGGGACTCTGCACCGGGGAGCTGTTTTTT. Translating gives CASTPLGLCTGELFF.

The V and J genes are TRBV7-3 and TRBJ2-7; TRBD2 is a possible D gene (6 bases). Germline CDR1 is SGHTA and CDR2 is FQGTGA. The length of the CDR3 is 12 residues. The V gene lost 5 bases and the J gene lost 5 bases, with 10 bases spanning the gap. In DNA, the CDR3 is TGTGCCAGCAGCCGAGGAGGGAACGAGCAGTACTTC. Protein product: CASSRGGNEQYF.

The chain recombines TRBV5-4 with TRBJ2-5; D is perhaps TRBD1 or TRBD2 (5 bases each). The CDR3 spans 15 residues. Germline values: CDR1 SGHNT, CDR2 YYREEE (reference sequence). Trimming pared 0 bases from V and 5 bases from J, leaving 14 bases between. CDR3 sequence: CASSLAGLGRETQYF. The CDR3 DNA reads TGTGCCAGCAGCTTGGCAGGCCTGGGACGGGAGACCCAGTACTTC.

This clone was observed a single time. This chain connects TRBV5-4 to TRBJ2-3, with D perhaps matching TRBD2 (5 bases). This CDR3 contains 14 residues. CDR1 is SGHNT, CDR2 YYREEE, per germline (reference sequence). V was trimmed by 7 bases and J by 0 bases, leaving 12 bases between them. CDR3 loop: CASPAGSSTDTQYF. CDR3 DNA sequence: TGTGCCAGCCCCGCGGGCTCTAGCACAGATACGCAGTATTTT.

The chain recombines TRBV7-9 with TRBJ2-2; D is perhaps TRBD1 (6 bases). Germline lookup yields CDR1 SEHNR and CDR2 FQNEAQ (reference sequence). The V and J ends lost 3 bases and 2 bases respectively, with 13 bases between them. CDR3 length equals 16 residues. The CDR3 protein is CASSFTGPVNTGELFF. The CDR3 coding sequence is TGTGCCAGCAGCTTTACAGGGCCGGTTAACACCGGGGAGCTGTTTTTT.

V gene TRBV7-9 combines with J gene TRBJ2-7; 14 nucleotides align to TRBD2. J was trimmed by 10 bases and V by 5 bases; bases with no gene match: 7. The CDR3 sequence is 14 residues long. Germline CDR1 and CDR2: SEHNR and FQNEAQ (reference sequence). This CDR3 is CASSQGTSGRSQYF. The CDR3 DNA is TGTGCCAGCAGCCAAGGGACTAGCGGGAGAAGTCAGTACTTC.

The chain recombines TRBV5-6 with TRBJ2-5, with 8 nucleotides matching TRBD1. The CDR3 covers 15 residues. Germline V gives CDR1 SGHDT, CDR2 YYEEEE. V trimming: 0 bases; J trimming: 0 bases; junction bases outside the gene matches: 1. The CDR3 DNA is TGTGCCAGCAGCTTGGGGGACAGGTACCAAGAGACCCAGTACTTC. Translation: CASSLGDRYQETQYF. Drawing the rest from reference TRBV5-6 and TRBJ2-5, the complete variable domain is DAGVTQSPTHLIKTRGQQVTLRCSPKSGHDTVSWYQQALGQGPQFIFQYYEEEERQRGNFPDRFSGHQFPNYSSELNVNALLLGDSALYLCASSLGDRYQETQYFGPGTRLLVL.